The 20 T cell receptor beta chains below come from one sample, sequenced in a study of shared clonotypes between healthy human individuals (dated by TCRdb to the early 2020s). The library relied on the immunoSEQ multiplex PCR assay. TCRdb limited this immuneACCESS table to in-frame rearrangements with V and J called. A share of clones is missing; checked studies link under half to unresolved V genes, and the rest is unexplained. The sample table records approximately 2,000,000 clones; 92% of these occur just once. The top ten clones comprise 0.37% of the sample. What was sequenced was naive CD4+ T cells from PBMCs. The sample's cell subset or site, from its label and the paper: CD45RA+ positively selected. These receptors were taken from a man aged 18 to 35 in good health. Some clones in this sample may be carry-over from other donors' samples.

The chain employs TRBV5-6 and TRBJ2-7, with D hard to call. CDR3 length: 14 amino acids. Germline CDR1 is SGHDT and CDR2 is YYEEEE. V was trimmed by 0 bases and J by 2 bases, leaving 9 bases between them. DNA of the CDR3: TGTGCCAGCAGCTTGGACCGGGTCGCCTACGAGCAGTACTTC. This encodes CASSLDRVAYEQYF.

The chain carries TRBV10-3 and TRBJ1-1; weak D call: TRBD1 (5 bases). Trimming shortened V by 3 bases and J by 0 bases, and 23 bases separated the two germline ends. CDR1 is ENHRY and CDR2 is SYGVKD in the germline V gene. There are 19 residues in the CDR3. CDR3 DNA sequence: TGTGCCATCAGTGACCCACTCTATCGACAGTCAACGCTGAACACTGAAGCTTTCTTT. It yields the protein CAISDPLYRQSTLNTEAFF.

In regard to this clone: This specimen includes other DNA sequences encoding the same CDR3. The rearrangement uses TRBV15 and TRBJ2-7; possibly TRBD2 for D (5 bases). The germline V gene encodes CDR1 LNHNV and CDR2 YYDKDF (reference sequence). The CDR3 covers 15 residues. The V end lost 3 bases, the J end lost 1 base, and 13 bases lay between the germline ends. The CDR3 sequence is CATSRDPGGSYEQYF. The DNA of the CDR3 is TGTGCCACCAGCAGGGATCCCGGAGGATCCTACGAGCAGTACTTC.

This chain links TRBV7-3 with TRBJ2-1; 7 bases match TRBD1. The J segment lost 7 bases and the V segment lost 3 bases, leaving 3 bases of the junction unmatched. The CDR3 has 13 residues. Germline V gives CDR1 SGHTA, CDR2 FQGTGA. CDR3 coding DNA: TGTGCCAGCAGCTTCCGACAGGGAAATGAGCAGTTCTTC. It encodes CASSFRQGNEQFF.

V gene TRBV12-5 combines with J gene TRBJ2-3; possibly TRBD1 for D (5 bases). The CDR3 extends over 14 amino acids. CDR1 and CDR2 from the germline V gene are LGHNT and FRNRAP. V was clipped by 7 bases and J by 0 bases, with 11 bases between them. In nucleotides, the CDR3 is TGTGCTAGTGCCCAGGGCCCGAGCACAGATACGCAGTATTTT. It codes for CASAQGPSTDTQYF.

The chain carries TRBV7-9 and TRBJ2-7; D ambiguous. This CDR3 is built from 14 residues. Trimming shortened V by 7 bases and J by 2 bases, and 15 bases separated the two germline ends. The germline V gene has CDR1 SEHNR and CDR2 FQNEAQ (reference sequence). This chain's CDR3 is CASNPGPTPYEQYF. CDR3 nucleotide sequence: TGTGCCAGCAACCCCGGGCCGACCCCCTACGAGCAGTACTTC. The full variable domain, rest sourced from reference TRBV7-9 and TRBJ2-7, is DTGVSQNPRHKITKRGQNVTFRCDPISEHNRLYWYRQTLGQGPEFLTYFQNEAQLEKSRLLSDRFSAERPKGSFSTLEIQRTEQGDSAMYLCASNPGPTPYEQYFGPGTRLTVT.

Concerning this clone itself: This same CDR3 is encoded by further DNA sequences in the sample. V and J are TRBV5-1 and TRBJ2-5; D tentatively fits TRBD1 or TRBD2 (5 bases each). The V end lost 4 bases, the J end lost 2 bases, and 12 bases lay between the germline ends. The CDR3 totals 14 residues. Germline assignment: CDR1 SGHRS and CDR2 YFSETQ. CDR3 sequence (DNA): TGCGCCAGCAGCGTCCAGGGACCACAAGAGACCCAGTACTTC. It encodes CASSVQGPQETQYF.

This chain uses TRBV7-9 with TRBJ2-2; D possibly matches TRBD1 or TRBD2 (7 bases each). Between the trimmed V and J ends, which lost 4 bases and 0 bases, there was a span of 18 bases. Germline V CDR1 and CDR2: SEHNR, FQNEAQ (reference sequence). The CDR3 is made up of 18 amino acids. The CDR3 DNA is TGTGCCAGCAGCTCCTATCAGGGGGGGGTCGCGAACACCGGGGAGCTGTTTTTT. This codes for CASSSYQGGVANTGELFF.

The chain links TRBV19 to TRBJ1-1; D is unresolved. Germline V gene sequence: CDR1 LNHDA, CDR2 SQIVND (reference sequence). This CDR3 region has 13 residues. V was cut by 5 bases and J by 4 bases, with 11 bases left in between. DNA of the CDR3: TGTGCCAGTAGTCCATCAGTAAGCACTGAAGCTTTCTTT. Amino acids: CASSPSVSTEAFF. The whole variable domain, remainder taken from reference TRBV19 and TRBJ1-1, is DGGITQSPKYLFRKEGQNVTLSCEQNLNHDAMYWYRQDPGQGLRLIYYSQIVNDFQKGDIAEGYSVSREKKESFPLTVTSAQKNPTAFYLCASSPSVSTEAFFGQGTRLTVV.

The V gene is TRBV27, the J gene TRBJ2-1; D uncertain. From germline, CDR1 is MNHEY and CDR2 SMNVEV (reference sequence). The CDR3 totals 13 residues. Between the trimmed V and J ends, which lost 2 bases and 9 bases, there was a span of 11 bases. CDR3 residues: CASSLRSGSEQFF. DNA for the CDR3: TGTGCCAGCAGTTTAAGGTCGGGCAGTGAGCAGTTCTTC.

V and J are TRBV4-1 and TRBJ2-1; 8 nucleotides line up with TRBD1. The ends lost 0 bases at V and 7 bases at J; junction bases unmatched: 14. Germline values: CDR1 MGHRA, CDR2 YSYEKL. This CDR3 comprises 18 residues. DNA for the CDR3: TGCGCCAGCAGCCAAGAGGGGGCAGGGGGCCGGTTGAGGAATGAGCAGTTCTTC. Encoded protein: CASSQEGAGGRLRNEQFF.

The chain recombines TRBV27 with TRBJ2-1, with 12 positions matching TRBD2. The CDR3 has 15 amino acids. V shed 2 bases and J 11 bases; nucleotides not matched to a gene: 7. Germline CDR1 reads MNHEY; CDR2 reads SMNVEV (reference sequence). DNA for the CDR3: TGTGCCAGCAGTTTACGCGGACTAGCGGGGCTTAAGCAGTTCTTC. Amino acid sequence: CASSLRGLAGLKQFF.

J is TRBJ2-1 and V is TRBV7-9, with 10 bases that match TRBD2. CDR3 length: 16 residues. Germline V lookup: CDR1 SEHNR, CDR2 FQNEAQ (reference sequence). After removal of 6 bases from V and 0 bases from J, the junction contained 5 bases not matched to a gene. The CDR3 sequence: CASSLTSGYSYNEQFF. Written as DNA, the CDR3 is TGTGCCAGCAGTTTGACTAGCGGGTACTCCTACAATGAGCAGTTCTTC.

In DNA form, the CDR3 reads TGCGCCAGCAGCTTTGCAGGGATGGGTGAGCAGTTCTTC. Translated: CASSFAGMGEQFF. This chain joins TRBV5-1 and TRBJ2-1; possible D gene TRBD1, 5 bases. The ends were cut back, 2 bases at V and 9 bases at J, with 12 bases in the middle. The CDR3 is 13 amino acids. Germline CDR1 SGHRS, CDR2 YFSETQ.

The gene calls are TRBV9 and TRBJ1-3; no firm D call. Trimming shortened V by 0 bases and J by 4 bases, and 11 bases separated the two germline ends. The germline gives CDR1 SGDLS, CDR2 YYNGEE. CDR3 length: 15 residues. CDR3 nucleotides: TGTGCCAGCAGCGTAGGGTATACGGTAGGAAACACCATATATTTT. It is translated as CASSVGYTVGNTIYF.

The CDR3 is CASRGGKSNQPQHF. CDR3 DNA sequence: TGTGCCAGCAGGGGGGGAAAAAGCAATCAGCCCCAGCATTTT. The rearrangement joins TRBV6-1 to TRBJ1-5; a possible D gene is TRBD1 (5 bases). Germline values: CDR1 MNHNS, CDR2 SASEGT. The CDR3 has 14 amino acids. Deletions cut 6 bases from V and 1 base from J, with 10 bases between.

The rearrangement joins TRBV10-1 to TRBJ2-3; 7 bases are a match to TRBD2. Germline CDR1 and CDR2: WNHNN and SYGVQD (reference sequence). The CDR3 length is 15 residues. Trimming at V came to 0 bases and at J to 1 base, leaving 1 base not matched to a gene. The CDR3 DNA follows: TGCGCCAGCAGTGAGTCACTAGCGCGCACAGATACGCAGTATTTT. Its protein product is CASSESLARTDTQYF.

The rearrangement uses TRBV5-1 and TRBJ2-5; D ambiguous. The CDR3 length is 14 residues. Trimming took off 3 bases at V and 3 bases at J, with 12 bases between the two ends. The germline V gene has CDR1 SGHRS and CDR2 YFSETQ. The CDR3 loop is CASSWGSAEETQYF. The CDR3 region has the DNA TGCGCCAGCAGCTGGGGAAGTGCAGAAGAGACCCAGTACTTC.

The chain has TRBV6-5 and TRBJ1-4; 8 bases are shared with TRBD1. Per germline, CDR1 MNHEY and CDR2 SVGAGI. This CDR3 contains 15 residues. The junction had 3 bases not matched to a gene; V was cut back by 6 bases and J by 0 bases. The CDR3 nucleotides are TGTGCCAGCAGAAGACAGGGGACAACTAATGAAAAACTGTTTTTT. This encodes CASRRQGTTNEKLFF.

This clone was seen a single time. The chain uses TRBV5-1 and TRBJ1-2; D is uncertain. The CDR3 covers 14 residues. Between the trimmed V and J ends, which lost 1 base and 7 bases, there was a span of 14 bases. CDR1 is SGHRS, CDR2 YFSETQ, per germline. This CDR3 reads CASSLIMGSSGYTF. The CDR3 DNA is TGCGCCAGCAGCTTGATTATGGGGTCTTCTGGCTACACCTTC.